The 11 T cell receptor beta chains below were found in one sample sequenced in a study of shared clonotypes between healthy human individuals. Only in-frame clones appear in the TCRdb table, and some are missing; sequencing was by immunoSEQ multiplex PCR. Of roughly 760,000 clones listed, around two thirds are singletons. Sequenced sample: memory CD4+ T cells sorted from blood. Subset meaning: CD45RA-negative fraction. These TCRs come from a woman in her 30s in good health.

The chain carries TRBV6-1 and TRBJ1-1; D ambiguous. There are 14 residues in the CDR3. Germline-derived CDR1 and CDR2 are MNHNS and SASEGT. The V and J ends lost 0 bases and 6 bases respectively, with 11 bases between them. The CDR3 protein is CASSEASLTPEAFF. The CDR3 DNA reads TGTGCCAGCAGTGAAGCATCACTGACTCCTGAAGCTTTCTTT.

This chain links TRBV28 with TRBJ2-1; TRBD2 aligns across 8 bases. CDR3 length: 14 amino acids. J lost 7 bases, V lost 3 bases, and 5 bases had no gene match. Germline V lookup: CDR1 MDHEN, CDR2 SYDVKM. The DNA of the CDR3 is TGTGCCAGCAGTTTGGGGACTAGTCGAAATGAGCAGTTCTTC. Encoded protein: CASSLGTSRNEQFF.

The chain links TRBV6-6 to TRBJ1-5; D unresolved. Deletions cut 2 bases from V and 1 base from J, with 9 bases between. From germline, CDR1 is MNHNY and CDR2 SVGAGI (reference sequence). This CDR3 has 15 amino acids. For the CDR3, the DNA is TGTGCCAGCAGTTACGGGGTCGGGAGCAATCAGCCCCAGCATTTT. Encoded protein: CASSYGVGSNQPQHF.

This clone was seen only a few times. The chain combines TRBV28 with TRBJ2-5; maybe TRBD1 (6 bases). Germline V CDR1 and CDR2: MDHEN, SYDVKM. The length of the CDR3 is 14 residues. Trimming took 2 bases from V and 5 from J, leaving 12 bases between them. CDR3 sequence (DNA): TGTGCCAGCAGTTTACCACAGGGCAGGGAGACCCAGTACTTC. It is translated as CASSLPQGRETQYF.

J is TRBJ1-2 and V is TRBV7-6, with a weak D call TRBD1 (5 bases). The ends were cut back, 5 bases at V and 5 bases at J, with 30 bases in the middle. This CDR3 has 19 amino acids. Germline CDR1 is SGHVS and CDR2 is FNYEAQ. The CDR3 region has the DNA TGTGCCAGCAGCCTTGCCACTCCTCGTCCGGGCGGGGGTGGTTATGGCTACACCTTC. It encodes CASSLATPRPGGGGYGYTF.

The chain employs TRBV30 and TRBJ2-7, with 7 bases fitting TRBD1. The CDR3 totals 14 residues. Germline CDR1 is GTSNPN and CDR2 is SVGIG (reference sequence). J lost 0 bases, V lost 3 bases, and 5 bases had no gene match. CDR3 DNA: TGTGCCTGGAGACCTGGGACAGACTCCTACGAGCAGTACTTC. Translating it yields CAWRPGTDSYEQYF.

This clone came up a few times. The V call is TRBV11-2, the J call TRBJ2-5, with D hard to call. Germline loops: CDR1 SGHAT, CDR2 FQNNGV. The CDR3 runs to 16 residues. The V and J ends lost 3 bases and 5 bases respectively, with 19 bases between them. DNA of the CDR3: TGTGCCAGCAGCTTCCCCGTCGAAGGAACAATCGAGACCCAGTACTTC. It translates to CASSFPVEGTIETQYF.

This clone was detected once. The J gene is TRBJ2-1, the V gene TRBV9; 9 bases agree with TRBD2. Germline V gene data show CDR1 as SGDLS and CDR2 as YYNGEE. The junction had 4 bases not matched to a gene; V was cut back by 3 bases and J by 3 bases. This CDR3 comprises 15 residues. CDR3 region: CASSEGTSSYNEQFF. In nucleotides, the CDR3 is TGTGCCAGCAGCGAGGGGACTAGCAGCTACAATGAGCAGTTCTTC.

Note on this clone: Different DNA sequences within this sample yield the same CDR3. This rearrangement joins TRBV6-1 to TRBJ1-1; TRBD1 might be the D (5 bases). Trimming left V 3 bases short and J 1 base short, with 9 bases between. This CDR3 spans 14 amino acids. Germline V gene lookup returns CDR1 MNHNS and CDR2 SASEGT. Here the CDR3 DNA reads TGTGCCAGCAGTGAGAGGGGAGGGAACACTGAAGCTTTCTTT. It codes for CASSERGGNTEAFF.

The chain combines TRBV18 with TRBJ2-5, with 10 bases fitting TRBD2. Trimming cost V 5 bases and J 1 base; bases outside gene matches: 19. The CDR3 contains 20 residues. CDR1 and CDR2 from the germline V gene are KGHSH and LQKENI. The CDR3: CASSARPNIAGGGTQETQYF. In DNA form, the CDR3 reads TGTGCCAGCTCAGCTCGCCCCAATATAGCGGGAGGAGGCACCCAAGAGACCCAGTACTTC.

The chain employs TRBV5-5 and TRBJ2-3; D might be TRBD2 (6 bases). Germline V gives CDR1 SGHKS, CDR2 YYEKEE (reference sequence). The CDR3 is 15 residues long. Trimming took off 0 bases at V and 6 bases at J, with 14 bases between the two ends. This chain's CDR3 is CASSLVAGSGDTQYF. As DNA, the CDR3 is TGTGCCAGCAGCTTGGTGGCGGGGTCTGGGGATACGCAGTATTTT.